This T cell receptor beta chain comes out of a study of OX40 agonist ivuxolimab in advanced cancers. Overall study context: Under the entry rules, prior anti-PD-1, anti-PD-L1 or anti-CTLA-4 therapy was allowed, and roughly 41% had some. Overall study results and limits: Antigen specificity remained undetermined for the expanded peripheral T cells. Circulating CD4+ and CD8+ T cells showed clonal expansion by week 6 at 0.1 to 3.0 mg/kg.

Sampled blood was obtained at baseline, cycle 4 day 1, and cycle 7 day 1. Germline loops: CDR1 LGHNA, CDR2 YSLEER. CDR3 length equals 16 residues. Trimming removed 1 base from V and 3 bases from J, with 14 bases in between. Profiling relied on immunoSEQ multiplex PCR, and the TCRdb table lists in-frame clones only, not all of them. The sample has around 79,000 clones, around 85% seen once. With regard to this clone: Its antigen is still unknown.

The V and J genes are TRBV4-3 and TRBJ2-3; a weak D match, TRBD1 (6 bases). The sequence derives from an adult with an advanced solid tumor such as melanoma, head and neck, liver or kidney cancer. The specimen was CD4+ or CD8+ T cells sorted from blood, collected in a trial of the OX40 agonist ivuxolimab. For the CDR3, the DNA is TGCGCCAGCAGCCAAGGAACAGGGTTTCGGACAGATACGCAGTATTTT. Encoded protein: CASSQGTGFRTDTQYF.